This TCR beta chain was profiled in a study of blood T cell repertoires in COVID-19. The data were produced by immunoSEQ multiplex PCR, yet TCRdb's version contains in-frame clones alone and is incomplete. The sample records around 700,000 clones, approximately 90% being singletons. Germline V gives CDR1 MNHNS, CDR2 SASEGT. The V gene lost 0 bases and the J gene lost 6 bases, with 18 bases spanning the gap. The length of the CDR3 is 16 residues. The specimen was peripheral blood. This receptor was identified in a woman aged 18-29 years with acute or convalescent COVID-19. This chain connects TRBV6-1 to TRBJ2-7, with D possibly matching TRBD2 (7 bases). CDR3 nucleotide sequence: TGTGCCAGCAGTGAAGCCACCTTCGGGGGGCGCAGCGAGCAGTACTTC. This translates into CASSEATFGGRSEQYF.